This T cell receptor beta chain was captured by sequencing in a study of blood T cell repertoires in COVID-19. Overall study context: PBMCs, B-cell-depleted T cells, or T cells were the source of the cDNA or gDNA that made up the material.

This CDR3 is built from 13 residues. The V gene's germline CDR1 is LGHDT and CDR2 YNNKEL (reference sequence). V lost 4 bases to trimming and J lost 7 bases; unmatched junction nucleotides: 2. Per the authors' pipeline: Estimation of nucleated cell counts relied on the amplification of reference gene primers. Generated by immunoSEQ multiplex PCR, the TCRdb table keeps only in-frame clones and is missing some. The V and J calls and clone size come from that table; D and trimming were worked out from the DNA. The profile shows fewer than 150,000 clones, 65% to 85% of them singletons. Material for sequencing was peripheral blood. V and J are TRBV3-1 (or the pseudogene TRBV3-2) and TRBJ1-5, with TRBD1 matching over 9 bases. This TCR derives from a man between 45 and 60 years old with acute or convalescent COVID-19. The CDR3 here is CASSRDRDQPQHF. For the CDR3, the DNA is TGTGCCAGCAGCCGGGACAGGGACCAGCCCCAGCATTTT.